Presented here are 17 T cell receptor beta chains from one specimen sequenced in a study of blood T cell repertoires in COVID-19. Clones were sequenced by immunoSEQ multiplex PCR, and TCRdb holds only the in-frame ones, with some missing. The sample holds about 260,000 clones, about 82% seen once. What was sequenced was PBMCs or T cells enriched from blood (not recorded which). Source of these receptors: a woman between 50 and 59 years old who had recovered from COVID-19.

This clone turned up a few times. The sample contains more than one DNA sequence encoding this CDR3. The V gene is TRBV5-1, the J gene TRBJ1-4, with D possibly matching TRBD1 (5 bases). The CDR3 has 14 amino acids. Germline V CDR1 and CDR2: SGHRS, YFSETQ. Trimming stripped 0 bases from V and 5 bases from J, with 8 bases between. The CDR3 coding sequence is TGCGCCAGCAGCTTGGGTGCAGGGAATGAAAAACTGTTTTTT. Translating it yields CASSLGAGNEKLFF. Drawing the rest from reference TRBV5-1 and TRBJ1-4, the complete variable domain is KAGVTQTPRYLIKTRGQQVTLSCSPISGHRSVSWYQQTPGQGLQFLFEYFSETQRNKGNFPGRFSGRQFSNSRSEMNVSTLELGDSALYLCASSLGAGNEKLFFGSGTQLSVL.

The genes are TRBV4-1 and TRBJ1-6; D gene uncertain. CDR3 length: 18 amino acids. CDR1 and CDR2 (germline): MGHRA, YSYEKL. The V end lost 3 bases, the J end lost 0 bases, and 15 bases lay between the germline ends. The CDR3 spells CASSHDSGFLSYNSPLHF. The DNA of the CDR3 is TGCGCCAGCAGCCATGACTCGGGTTTCCTCTCCTATAATTCACCCCTCCACTTT.

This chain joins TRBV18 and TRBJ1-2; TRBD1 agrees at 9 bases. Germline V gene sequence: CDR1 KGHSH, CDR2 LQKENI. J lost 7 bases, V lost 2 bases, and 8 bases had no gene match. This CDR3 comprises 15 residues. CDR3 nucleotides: TGTGCCAGCTCACCAACCGGGACAGGGATAGGTGGCTACACCTTC. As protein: CASSPTGTGIGGYTF. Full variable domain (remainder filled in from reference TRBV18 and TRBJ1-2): NAGVMQNPRHLVRRRGQEARLRCSPMKGHSHVYWYRQLPEEGLKFMVYLQKENIIDESGMPKERFSAEFPKEGPSILRIQQVVRGDSAAYFCASSPTGTGIGGYTFGSGTRLTVV.

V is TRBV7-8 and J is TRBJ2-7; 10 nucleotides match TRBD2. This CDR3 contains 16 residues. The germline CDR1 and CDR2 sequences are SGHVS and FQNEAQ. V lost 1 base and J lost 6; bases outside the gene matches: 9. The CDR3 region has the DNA TGTGCCAGCAGCTTAGTTCGGCTAGCGGGAGTGTCCGAGCAGTACTTC. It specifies CASSLVRLAGVSEQYF.

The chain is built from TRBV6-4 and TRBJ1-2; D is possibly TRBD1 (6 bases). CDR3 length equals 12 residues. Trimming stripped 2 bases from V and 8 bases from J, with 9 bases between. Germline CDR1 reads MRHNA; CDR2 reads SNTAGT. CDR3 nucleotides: TGTGCCAGCAGTGACAGGGGGAGCGGCTACACCTTC. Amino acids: CASSDRGSGYTF.

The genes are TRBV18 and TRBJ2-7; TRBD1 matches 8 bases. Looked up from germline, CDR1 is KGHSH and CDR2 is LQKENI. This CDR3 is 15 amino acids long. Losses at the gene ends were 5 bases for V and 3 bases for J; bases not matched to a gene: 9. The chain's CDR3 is CASSTGGILSYEQYF. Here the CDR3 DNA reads TGTGCCAGCTCAACAGGGGGAATCCTAAGCTACGAGCAGTACTTC.

CDR3 loop: CASSGHWRGTEAFF. The CDR3 DNA sequence: TGTGCCAGCAGTGGACATTGGAGGGGTACTGAAGCTTTCTTT. This chain connects TRBV25-1 to TRBJ1-1; D perhaps matches TRBD1 (5 bases). The ends were cut back, 4 bases at V and 5 bases at J, with 14 bases in the middle. This CDR3 region has 14 residues. Per the germline V gene, CDR1 is MGHDK and CDR2 is SYGVNS.

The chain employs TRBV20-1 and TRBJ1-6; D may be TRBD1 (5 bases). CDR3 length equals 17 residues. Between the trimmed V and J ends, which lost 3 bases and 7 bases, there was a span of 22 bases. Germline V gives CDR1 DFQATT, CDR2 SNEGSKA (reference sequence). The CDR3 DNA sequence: TGCAGTGCTAGTTTGAACTTTATGGGGCCTGGGAATTCACCCCTCCACTTT. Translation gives CSASLNFMGPGNSPLHF.

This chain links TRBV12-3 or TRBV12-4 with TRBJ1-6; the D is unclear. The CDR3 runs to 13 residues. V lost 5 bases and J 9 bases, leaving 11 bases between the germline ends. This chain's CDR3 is CASSPLSRSPLHF. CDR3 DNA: TGTGCCAGCAGTCCCCTCTCTCGTTCACCCCTCCACTTT.

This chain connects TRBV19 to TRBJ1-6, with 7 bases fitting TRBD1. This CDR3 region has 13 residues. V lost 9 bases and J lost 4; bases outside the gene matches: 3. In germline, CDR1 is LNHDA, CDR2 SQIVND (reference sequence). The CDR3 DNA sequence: TGTGCCAGCGCGGGACAGTATAATTCACCCCTCCACTTT. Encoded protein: CASAGQYNSPLHF.

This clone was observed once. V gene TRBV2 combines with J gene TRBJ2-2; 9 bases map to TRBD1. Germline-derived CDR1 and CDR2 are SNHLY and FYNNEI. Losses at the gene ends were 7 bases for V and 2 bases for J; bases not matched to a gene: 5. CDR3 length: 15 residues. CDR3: CASTGTGGNTGELFF. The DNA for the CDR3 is TGTGCCAGCACAGGAACAGGGGGCAACACCGGGGAGCTGTTTTTT.

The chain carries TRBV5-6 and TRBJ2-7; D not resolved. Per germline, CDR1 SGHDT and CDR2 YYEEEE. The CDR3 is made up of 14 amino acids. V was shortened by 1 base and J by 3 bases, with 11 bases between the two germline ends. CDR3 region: CASSLPGGSYEQYF. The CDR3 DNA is TGTGCCAGCAGCTTGCCTGGTGGCAGCTACGAGCAGTACTTC.

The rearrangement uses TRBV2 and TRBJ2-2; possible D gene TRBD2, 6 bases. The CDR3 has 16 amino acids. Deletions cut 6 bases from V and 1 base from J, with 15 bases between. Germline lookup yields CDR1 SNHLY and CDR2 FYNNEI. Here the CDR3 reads CASRAGTRKNTGELFF. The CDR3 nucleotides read TGTGCCAGCAGGGCCGGGACTCGAAAGAACACCGGGGAGCTGTTTTTT.

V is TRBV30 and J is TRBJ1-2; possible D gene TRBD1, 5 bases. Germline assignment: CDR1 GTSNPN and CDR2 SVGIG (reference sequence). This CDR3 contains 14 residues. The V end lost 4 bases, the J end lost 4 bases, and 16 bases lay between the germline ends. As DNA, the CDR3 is TGTGCCTGGACCCGGGGGGGGAGAACCTATGGCTACACCTTC. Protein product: CAWTRGGRTYGYTF.

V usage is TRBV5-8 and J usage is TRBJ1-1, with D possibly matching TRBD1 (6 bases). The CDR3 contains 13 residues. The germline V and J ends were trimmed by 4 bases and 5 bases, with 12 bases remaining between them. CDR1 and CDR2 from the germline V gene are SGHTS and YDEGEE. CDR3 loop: CASSRIQGTEAFF. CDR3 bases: TGTGCCAGCAGCAGAATACAGGGTACTGAAGCTTTCTTT.

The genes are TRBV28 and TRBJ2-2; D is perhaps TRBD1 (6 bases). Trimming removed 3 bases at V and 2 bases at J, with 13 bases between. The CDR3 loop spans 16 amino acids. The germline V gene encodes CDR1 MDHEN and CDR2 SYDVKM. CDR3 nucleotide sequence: TGTGCCAGCAGTTTGTCAGTGGACAGCAACACCGGGGAGCTGTTTTTT. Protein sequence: CASSLSVDSNTGELFF.

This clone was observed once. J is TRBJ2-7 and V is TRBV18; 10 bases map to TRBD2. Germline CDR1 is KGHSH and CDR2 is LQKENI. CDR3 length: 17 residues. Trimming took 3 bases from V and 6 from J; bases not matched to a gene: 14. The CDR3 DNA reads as TGTGCCAGCTCACCTGGATGGAGCGGGGGGGGTCCGATCGAGCAGTACTTC. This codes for CASSPGWSGGGPIEQYF.